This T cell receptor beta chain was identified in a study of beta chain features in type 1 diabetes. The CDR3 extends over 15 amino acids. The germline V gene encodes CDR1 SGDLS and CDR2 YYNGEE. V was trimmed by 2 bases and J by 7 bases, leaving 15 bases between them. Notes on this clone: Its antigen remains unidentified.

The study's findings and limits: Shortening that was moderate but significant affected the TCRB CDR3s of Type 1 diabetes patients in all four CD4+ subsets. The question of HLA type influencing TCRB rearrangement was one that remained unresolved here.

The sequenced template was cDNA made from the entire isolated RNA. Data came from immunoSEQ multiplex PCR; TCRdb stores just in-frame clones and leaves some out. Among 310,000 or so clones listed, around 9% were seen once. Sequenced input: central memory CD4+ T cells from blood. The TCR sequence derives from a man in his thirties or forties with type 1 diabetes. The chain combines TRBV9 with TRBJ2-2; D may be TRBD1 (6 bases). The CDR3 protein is CASSVQPGAIGELFF. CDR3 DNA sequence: TGTGCCAGCAGCGTTCAACCAGGGGCTATCGGGGAGCTGTTTTTT.